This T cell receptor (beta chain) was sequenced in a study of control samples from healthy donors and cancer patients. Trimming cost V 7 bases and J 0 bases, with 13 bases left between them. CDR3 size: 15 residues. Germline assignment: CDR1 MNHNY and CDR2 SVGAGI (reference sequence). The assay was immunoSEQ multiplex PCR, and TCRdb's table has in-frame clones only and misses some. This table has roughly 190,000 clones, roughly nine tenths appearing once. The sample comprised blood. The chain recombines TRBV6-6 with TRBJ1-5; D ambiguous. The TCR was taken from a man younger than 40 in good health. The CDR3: CASTDPPHSNQPQHF. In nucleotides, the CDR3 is TGTGCCAGCACCGACCCCCCCCATAGCAATCAGCCCCAGCATTTT.